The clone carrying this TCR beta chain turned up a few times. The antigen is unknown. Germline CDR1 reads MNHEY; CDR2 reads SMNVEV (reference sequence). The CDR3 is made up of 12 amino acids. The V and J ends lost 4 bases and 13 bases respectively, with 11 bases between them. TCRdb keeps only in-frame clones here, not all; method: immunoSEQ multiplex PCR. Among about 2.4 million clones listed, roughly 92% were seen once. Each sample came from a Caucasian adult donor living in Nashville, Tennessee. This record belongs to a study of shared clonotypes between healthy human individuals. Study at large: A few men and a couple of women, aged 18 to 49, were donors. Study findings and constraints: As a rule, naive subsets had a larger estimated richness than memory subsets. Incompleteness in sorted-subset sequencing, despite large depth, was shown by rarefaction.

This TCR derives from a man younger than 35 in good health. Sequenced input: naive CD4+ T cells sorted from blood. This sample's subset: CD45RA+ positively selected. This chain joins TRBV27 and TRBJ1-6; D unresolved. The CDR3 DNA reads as TGTGCCAGCAGTTCCACGGGAAAGCCCCTCCACTTT. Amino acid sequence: CASSSTGKPLHF.